This paragraph reports one T cell receptor (beta chain). Its antigen is as yet unknown. The CDR3 length is 16 residues. The germline gives CDR1 LNHDA, CDR2 SQIVND (reference sequence). The V end lost 3 bases, the J end lost 1 base, and 15 bases lay between the germline ends. The PCR had 60 Vbeta and 13 Jbeta primers. Repertoires were generated with immunoSEQ multiplex PCR, while TCRdb's copy carries only in-frame clones and drops some. The data hold 150,000 or so clones, with around 80% observed a single time. The data were taken from a study of cytomegalovirus exposure and HLA in healthy donors. Study outcomes and limitations: In a later analysis, several top co-occurrence clusters appeared linked to parvovirus B19, influenza, CMV and Epstein-Barr virus. According to reports, the classifier identified cytomegalovirus status with high specificity and sensitivity. Later analysis found that TCR beta chains associated with HLA were more clonally expanded than other, equally common chains.

The TCR originated in a woman between 50 and 59 years old in good health and CMV-seropositive. The rearrangement links TRBV19 to TRBJ1-1; D unresolved. Sequencing was performed on PBMCs. The CDR3 spells CASSIRGRRRNTEAFF. In DNA, the CDR3 is TGTGCCAGTAGTATCCGAGGTAGACGGCGGAACACTGAAGCTTTCTTT.